This TCR beta chain came from a study of OX40 agonist ivuxolimab in advanced cancers. The CDR3 extends over 16 amino acids. Germline CDR1 reads MGHDK; CDR2 reads SYGVNS. Repertoires were generated with immunoSEQ multiplex PCR, while TCRdb's copy carries only in-frame clones and drops some. The data show around 70,000 clones, about four fifths seen once. The sequence derives from an adult with an advanced solid tumor such as melanoma, head and neck, liver or kidney cancer. The genes are TRBV25-1 and TRBJ2-5; maybe TRBD1 (5 bases). The DNA end lines up better with TRBJ2-7; the J call may be wrong. Sequenced here: CD4+ or CD8+ T cells sorted from blood, sampled in a trial of the OX40 agonist ivuxolimab. CDR3 protein: CASSEPSRVVYYEQYF. In DNA, the CDR3 is TGTGCCAGCAGTGAACCCTCCAGGGTCGTTTACTACGAGCAGTACTTC.